This T cell receptor (beta chain) was recorded in a study of cytomegalovirus exposure and HLA in healthy donors. Study results and limitations: A list of around 150 TCR beta chains associated with cytomegalovirus was given.

Primers: 60 Vbeta forward and 13 Jbeta reverse. Sequencing used immunoSEQ multiplex PCR; TCRdb keeps in-frame clones, though not all of them. The sample records approximately 100,000 clones, approximately 80% being singletons. Details on this clone: Antigen specificity is unknown.

CDR1 is LGHNT, CDR2 FRNRAP, per germline. The CDR3 spans 15 residues. Germline trimming cut 1 base from V and 6 bases from J; bases unmatched to any gene: 4. This sequence originates from a female donor in good health and CMV-seropositive. The rearrangement joins TRBV12-5 to TRBJ1-5; TRBD1 agrees at 9 bases. Source material: PBMCs. The CDR3 spells CASGLAGQGVQPQHF. CDR3 DNA: TGTGCTAGTGGTTTGGCGGGACAGGGTGTTCAGCCCCAGCATTTT.